The clone carrying this T cell receptor (beta chain) was observed once. Original processing notes: Reference gene primer amplification yielded estimated nucleated cell counts. Some clones are missing from TCRdb's copy, which holds only in-frame ones; the method was immunoSEQ multiplex PCR. V, J and clone size derive from that table, while D and trimming were established from the DNA sequence. In the table there are 200,000 to 250,000 clones, about nine tenths of which are singletons. These data come from a study of blood T cell repertoires in COVID-19. Study background: Nucleic acid was either cDNA or gDNA, and it came from T cells, B-cell-depleted T cells, or PBMCs.

Germline V lookup: CDR1 LGHNA, CDR2 YSLEER. The V and J ends lost 1 base and 4 bases respectively, with 9 bases between them. CDR3 size: 14 residues. In terms of age and location, participants ranged from roughly 18 to 90 years and lived in about two dozen US areas. Participant-given clinical history determined each cohort assignment. The chain joins TRBV4-3 to TRBJ2-3; possible D gene TRBD2, 7 bases. The source material was PBMCs or T cells enriched from blood (not recorded which). The source of this sequence is a woman aged 40 to 50 with acute COVID-19. CDR3 loop: CASSQVRGPDTQYF. In DNA form, the CDR3 reads TGCGCCAGCAGCCAAGTGCGGGGGCCAGATACGCAGTATTTT.